This T cell receptor beta chain appears in the sequencing data of a study of graft-versus-host responses after intestinal transplantation. Findings and limits, study-wide: Analysis identified GvH clones in recipient marrow, with some appearing first in ileum or blood.

The repertoire was sequenced with immunoSEQ multiplex PCR; TCRdb's copy has only in-frame clones and lacks some. The sample lists roughly 85,000 clones; less than 95% were seen once. In the case of this clone: No antigen is known for it.

Trimming pared 4 bases from V and 3 bases from J, leaving 22 bases between. Germline V gene sequence: CDR1 SGHKS, CDR2 YYEKEE (reference sequence). The CDR3 spans 17 residues. The specimen comprised unstimulated CD8+ T cells sorted from spleen or lymph node cells, sampled before transplant. The sequence came from a human donor who was the organ donor for an intestinal transplant. This chain uses TRBV5-5 with TRBJ1-1; a possible D gene is TRBD1 (5 bases). The DNA of the CDR3 is TGTGCCAGCAGCCTAAGCGCCTGGACCAAAGGGGACACTGAAGCTTTCTTT. Translation gives CASSLSAWTKGDTEAFF.